The 23 T cell receptor beta chains below were found in one sample sequenced in a study of post-analysis software for immune sequencing data (dated by TCRdb to 2014 to 2015). Overall results and qualifications from the work: Four to six TRBV segments, including TRBV5-6, TRBV5-1 and TRBV20-1, were significantly more frequent in patients than controls.

Receptor libraries were prepared by PCR. The instrument given in TCRdb is Illumina HiSeq 2500. To reduce PCR and sequencing biases, unique molecular identifiers were built into the TCR beta cDNA libraries. TCRdb applied fastp at Q25 and MiXCR to the public reads, then kept only in-frame beta chains. Every entry covers one CDR3 protein and lists the most common genes and DNA from its rows. The sample data list under 650,000 distinct CDR3 sequences, and roughly 47% of these were observed just once. 1.5% to 2% of the sample is in the top ten clones. For these TCRs, the target antigens are not known. Sequenced material: blood. The receptor set was obtained from a girl between 10 and 17 years old with multiple sclerosis.

J is TRBJ2-3 and V is TRBV2; perhaps TRBD2 as D (5 bases). CDR1 SNHLY and CDR2 FYNNEI come from the germline V gene. V was trimmed by 6 bases and J by 2 bases, leaving 15 bases between them. This CDR3 has 15 amino acids. CDR3 bases: TGTGCCAGCAGGGACTTATTAAACCTCACAGATACGCAGTATTTT. Translation: CASRDLLNLTDTQYF.

This chain connects TRBV7-2 to TRBJ1-2, with D perhaps TRBD1 (6 bases). The V gene lost 5 bases and the J gene lost 5 bases, with 12 bases spanning the gap. This CDR3 is built from 13 residues. CDR1 and CDR2 from the germline V gene are SGHTA and FQGNSA. The CDR3 reads CASSRDTQYGYTF. The CDR3 DNA sequence: TGTGCCAGCAGCAGGGACACTCAGTATGGCTACACCTTC.

The rearrangement links TRBV4-1 to TRBJ2-1; 7 nucleotides align to TRBD2. CDR3 length: 15 amino acids. Germline V gives CDR1 MGHRA, CDR2 YSYEKL. The junction had 5 bases not matched to a gene; V was cut back by 3 bases and J by 3 bases. The CDR3 reads CASSQTPGGYNEQFF. In nucleotides, the CDR3 is TGCGCCAGCAGCCAGACACCGGGGGGCTACAATGAGCAGTTCTTC.

This chain links TRBV13 with TRBJ2-5; no firm D call. The CDR3 sequence is 14 residues long. V was shortened by 5 bases and J by 5 bases, with 15 bases between the two germline ends. In germline, CDR1 is PRHDT, CDR2 FYEKMQ (reference sequence). The CDR3 sequence: CASSLTAARETQYF. As DNA, the CDR3 is TGTGCCAGCAGCCTAACGGCAGCCCGGGAGACCCAGTACTTC.

The chain couples TRBV15 to TRBJ2-1; 10 bases align to TRBD1. CDR1 LNHNV and CDR2 YYDKDF come from the germline V gene (reference sequence). Trimming at V came to 5 bases and at J to 5 bases, leaving 3 bases not matched to a gene. The CDR3 consists of 14 residues. CDR3 sequence (DNA): TGTGCCACCAGCGGGGGGACAGGGGACAATGAGCAGTTCTTC. This sequence encodes CATSGGTGDNEQFF.

The sample holds many counts of this clonotype. Germline and junction disagree at one end, which may indicate a read error. This chain connects TRBV3-1 to TRBJ2-5; 11 bases align to TRBD2. The CDR3 extends over 15 amino acids. Germline CDR1 reads LGHDT; CDR2 reads YNNKEL (reference sequence). CDR3: CASSLTSGSGETQYF. The CDR3 DNA is TGCGCCAGCAGCCTTACTAGCGGGAGTGGGGAGACCCAGTACTTC.

This clonotype was seen a handful of times. The chain carries TRBV5-6 and TRBJ2-7; the D gene could be TRBD1 or TRBD2 (6 bases each). CDR3 length: 14 amino acids. Germline CDR1 and CDR2: SGHDT and YYEEEE. V was cut by 4 bases and J by 6 bases, with 17 bases left in between. Written as DNA, the CDR3 is TGTGCCAGCAGCCTTAAGGGGGGCACCCGCGAGCAGTACTTC. Translating gives CASSLKGGTREQYF. Using reference TRBV5-6 and TRBJ2-7 for the parts outside the CDR3, the full variable domain is DAGVTQSPTHLIKTRGQQVTLRCSPKSGHDTVSWYQQALGQGPQFIFQYYEEEERQRGNFPDRFSGHQFPNYSSELNVNALLLGDSALYLCASSLKGGTREQYFGPGTRLTVT.

In the case of this clonotype: The germline gene is not matched at one end of the junction; a read error may be the cause. The gene calls are TRBV4-1 and TRBJ1-2, with 9 nucleotides matching TRBD1. Germline V gives CDR1 MGHRA, CDR2 YSYEKL. This CDR3 is 16 amino acids long. CDR3 nucleotide sequence: TGCGCCAGCAGCCAAGATCCGGGACAGGGTGGCTATGGCTGCACCTTC. Its translation: CASSQDPGQGGYGCTF.

In its sample, this clonotype was seen a few times. The rearrangement joins TRBV7-2 to TRBJ2-3, with D possibly TRBD2 on 6 matching bases. Trimming took 5 bases from V and 5 from J, leaving 20 bases between them. CDR1 and CDR2 from the germline V gene are SGHTA and FQGNSA. There are 16 residues in the CDR3. In DNA, the CDR3 is TGTGCCAGCAGCAGCAAAACTGGACTACATGGAGATACGCAGTATTTT. It codes for CASSSKTGLHGDTQYF.

This chain uses TRBV19 with TRBJ1-1, with 8 bases that match TRBD1. Germline lookup yields CDR1 LNHDA and CDR2 SQIVND (reference sequence). The CDR3 loop spans 13 amino acids. Germline trimming cut 7 bases from V and 4 bases from J; bases unmatched to any gene: 5. CDR3 in amino acids: CASTFDRGTEAFF. The CDR3 DNA sequence: TGTGCCAGTACCTTCGACAGGGGCACTGAAGCTTTCTTT.

The chain uses TRBV4-2 and TRBJ1-2; D gene uncertain. V shed 0 bases and J shed 4 bases, with 12 bases lying between them. The CDR3 length is 15 residues. The germline V gene has CDR1 LGHNA and CDR2 YNFKEQ. Written as DNA, the CDR3 is TGTGCCAGCAGCCAAGATTTTGGAGGGTCCTATGGCTACACCTTC. Its protein is CASSQDFGGSYGYTF.

In nucleotides, the CDR3 is TGTGCCAGCAGTTTAATTCCCGGCTCTGGGGCCAACGTCCTGACTTTC. It codes for CASSLIPGSGANVLTF. The V and J genes are TRBV27 and TRBJ2-6, with no clear D. The CDR3 sequence is 16 residues long. Per the germline V gene, CDR1 is MNHEY and CDR2 is SMNVEV (reference sequence). The V end was cut by 2 bases, the J end by 0 bases, with 8 bases between.

The chain employs TRBV20-1 and TRBJ1-1, with D uncertain. CDR1 DFQATT and CDR2 SNEGSKA come from the germline V gene (reference sequence). The CDR3 extends over 15 amino acids. The germline V and J ends were trimmed by 1 base and 1 base, with 13 bases remaining between them. The CDR3 region has the DNA TGCAGTGCTAGAGGTTCCCTGAACAGGAACACTGAAGCTTTCTTT. Translating gives CSARGSLNRNTEAFF.

This clonotype came up a few times. This chain connects TRBV5-1 to TRBJ2-1; D not resolved. CDR3 length: 13 residues. Trimming stripped 0 bases from V and 10 bases from J, with 11 bases between. Looked up from germline, CDR1 is SGHRS and CDR2 is YFSETQ. CDR3 in amino acids: CASSLGGMGEQFF. As DNA, the CDR3 is TGCGCCAGCAGCTTGGGTGGCATGGGGGAGCAGTTCTTC. Together with reference TRBV5-1 and TRBJ2-1, the CDR3 gives the full variable domain: KAGVTQTPRYLIKTRGQQVTLSCSPISGHRSVSWYQQTPGQGLQFLFEYFSETQRNKGNFPGRFSGRQFSNSRSEMNVSTLELGDSALYLCASSLGGMGEQFFGPGTRLTVL.

In its sample, this clonotype was seen a few times. Compared with germline, one end of the junction differs, possibly owing to a read error. The V and J genes are TRBV10-3 and TRBJ2-6, with D possibly being TRBD1 (5 bases). CDR1 is ENHRY and CDR2 is SYGVKD in the germline V gene. This CDR3 is built from 15 residues. CDR3: CAIGQGDSGANALTF. In nucleotides, the CDR3 is TGTGCCATCGGGCAGGGCGACTCTGGGGCCAACGCCCTGACTTTC.

The rearrangement uses TRBV5-1 and TRBJ2-3, with 8 bases matching TRBD2. Looked up from germline, CDR1 is SGHRS and CDR2 is YFSETQ. V dropped 5 bases and J dropped 2; count of bases not matched to a gene: 10. This CDR3 has 16 residues. The chain's CDR3 is CASSRISGEFTDTQYF. CDR3 in DNA: TGCGCCAGCAGTAGGATTAGCGGGGAGTTCACAGATACGCAGTATTTT.

CDR3 amino acids: CASSTSTSQETQYF. The CDR3 nucleotides read TGTGCCAGCAGCACCTCGACTAGCCAAGAGACCCAGTACTTC. The chain links TRBV11-1 to TRBJ2-4; D perhaps matches TRBD2 (6 bases). The J call is doubtful: the DNA matches TRBJ2-5 better. This CDR3 region has 14 residues. Germline CDR1 SGHAT, CDR2 FQDESV (reference sequence).

This clonotype has only a few counts. V usage is TRBV6-6 and J usage is TRBJ1-5; TRBD1 aligns across 7 bases. Germline assignment: CDR1 MNHNY and CDR2 SVGAGI (reference sequence). The V and J ends lost 0 bases and 0 bases, in that order; junction bases with no gene match: 5. This CDR3 comprises 17 residues. The CDR3 DNA sequence: TGTGCCAGCAGTTACTCGTGGAGGGGGCCTAGCAATCAGCCCCAGCATTTT. Protein: CASSYSWRGPSNQPQHF.

The sample holds a few counts of this clonotype. The V and J genes are TRBV4-2 and TRBJ1-2; D unclear. CDR3 length: 12 residues. Germline CDR1 and CDR2: LGHNA and YNFKEQ. Trimming stripped 1 base from V and 6 bases from J, with 6 bases between. CDR3 nucleotide sequence: TGTGCCAGCAGCCAAGGGACCGATGGCTACACCTTC. It codes for CASSQGTDGYTF.

The chain recombines TRBV4-1 with TRBJ2-5; D unresolved. Germline CDR1 is MGHRA and CDR2 is YSYEKL. This CDR3 spans 11 amino acids. With 2 bases removed from V and 7 bases from J, the gap between germline ends came to 5 bases. CDR3 residues: CASSQSGTQYF. CDR3 in DNA: TGCGCCAGCAGCCAAAGTGGGACCCAGTACTTC.

This CDR3 is CASSENSQGEQFF. The CDR3 coding sequence is TGTGCCAGCAGCGAAAACAGCCAAGGTGAGCAGTTCTTC. The chain is built from TRBV12-3 or TRBV12-4 and TRBJ2-1, with D unclear. The CDR3 length is 13 residues. V dropped 6 bases and J dropped 9 bases, with 15 bases sitting between them.

This clonotype was seen more than once but under ten times. This chain joins TRBV12-3 or TRBV12-4 and TRBJ1-2; D gene uncertain. The CDR3 is 15 residues long. Trimming pared 7 bases from V and 4 bases from J, leaving 19 bases between. The CDR3 DNA follows: TGTGCCAGCAACCCGACCCTAACTCCTACCTATGGCTACACCTTC. Translating it yields CASNPTLTPTYGYTF.

The table lists this clonotype with a few counts. CDR3 coding DNA: TGTGCCAGCGGGTCCAAGACTGGGAACTATGGCTACACCTTC. This codes for CASGSKTGNYGYTF. The rearrangement links TRBV6-5 to TRBJ1-2, with D unresolved. CDR1 is MNHEY and CDR2 is SVGAGI in the germline V gene. Trimming took off 8 bases at V and 2 bases at J, with 15 bases between the two ends. The CDR3 is made up of 14 amino acids.